The 2 T cell receptor beta chains listed next were all sequenced from one sample in a study of T-cell reconstitution after alpha-beta-depleted transplantation in children. A library of TCRbeta sequences, prepared with unique molecular identifiers, was generated. TCRdb analysed the PCR reads with MiXCR anew, one entry per CDR3 protein. The sample contains approximately 130,000 distinct CDR3 sequences, about a tenth of which appear only once. This specimen was PBMCs, mostly from graft donor cells, taken 180 days after TCRalphabeta/CD19-depleted stem cell transplant. These receptors came from a girl under three years old who had a stem cell transplant for combined immunodeficiency, so the T cells may come from the graft donor.

At least ten counts were recorded for this clonotype. The CDR3 DNA reads TGCGCCAGCAGCTTGTATGGCGGGGGGTACAATGAGCAGTTCTTC. Its translation: CASSLYGGGYNEQFF. The chain has TRBV5-1 and TRBJ2-1; 8 nucleotides align to TRBD2. The length of the CDR3 is 15 residues. The germline gives CDR1 SGHRS, CDR2 YFSETQ. The ends lost 1 base at V and 4 bases at J; junction bases unmatched: 4.

A remark on this clonotype: Possible read error: a much larger clone is one base away. The chain carries TRBV27 and TRBJ1-2, with D hard to call. The length of the CDR3 is 13 residues. In germline, CDR1 is MNHEY, CDR2 SMNVEV (reference sequence). The CDR3 DNA reads TGTGCCACCAGTTTACGGGCTAACTATGGCTACACCTTC. Protein: CATSLRANYGYTF.